A selection of T cell receptor beta chains follows, all from one sample in a study of T cells after yellow fever vaccination. TCRdb analysed the 5' RACE reads with MiXCR anew, one entry per CDR3 protein. The repertoire has around 100,000 distinct CDR3 sequences, roughly 5.2% of them found once; the top ten carry about two fifths. Sequencing used CD8+ T cells sorted from PBMCs, obtained 10 days after the yellow fever booster vaccination. All receptors come from a man aged 18 to 30 who received the YFV17D yellow fever vaccine. CDR3s include the opening cysteine and the closing phenylalanine or tryptophan. Each record gives: V gene, D gene, J gene, clone size, CDR3 DNA, CDR3 protein. The D gene is left open where the match is weak. For some rows the clone size is stated as once, few or many, or as a class when expanded; others skip it.

V: TRBV4-2
D: -
J: TRBJ2-7
size: many
DNA: TGTGCCAGCAGCCCCCGGGGTTCCTACGAGCAGTACTTC
CDR3: CASSPRGSYEQYF

V: TRBV12-3/TRBV12-4
D: -
J: TRBJ2-5
size: -
DNA: TGTGCCAGCAGTTTACGTCTAGACCAAGAGACCCAGTACTTC
CDR3: CASSLRLDQETQYF

V: TRBV7-6
D: TRBD2
J: TRBJ2-5
size: -
DNA: TGTGCCAGCAGCGCTACTAGCGGGGACCAAGAGACCCAGTACTTC
CDR3: CASSATSGDQETQYF

V: TRBV20-1
D: -
J: TRBJ2-1
size: many
DNA: TGCAGTGCTAGAGGGTCTCGGCAGGCCTACAATGAGCAGTTCTTC
CDR3: CSARGSRQAYNEQFF

V: TRBV6-2/TRBV6-3
D: TRBD2
J: TRBJ2-1
size: -
DNA: TGTGCCAGCAGTTATGGGGTGCTAGCGGACAATGAGCAGTTCTTC
CDR3: CASSYGVLADNEQFF

V: TRBV7-9
D: -
J: TRBJ2-1
size: few
DNA: TGTGCCAGCAGTCCTTTCAGGGAGCAGTTCTTC
CDR3: CASSPFREQFF

V: TRBV20-1
D: -
J: TRBJ1-3
size: few
DNA: TGCAGTGCTAGAGTCCGGGCCCCTGGAAACACCATATATTTT
CDR3: CSARVRAPGNTIYF

V: TRBV10-3
D: -
J: TRBJ2-2
size: many
DNA: TGTGCCAGCAGGGCAGGCATCGGGGAGCTGTTTTTT
CDR3: CASRAGIGELFF

V: TRBV12-3/TRBV12-4
D: -
J: TRBJ2-5
size: few
DNA: TGTGCCAGCGGGCAGGGGCGAGAGACCCAGTACTTC
CDR3: CASGQGRETQYF

V: TRBV4-3
D: TRBD1
J: TRBJ2-3
size: few
DNA: TGCGCCAGCAGCCAAGGGAACAGGGGATGGGATACGCAGTATTTT
CDR3: CASSQGNRGWDTQYF

V: TRBV15
D: TRBD1
J: TRBJ1-1
size: few
DNA: TGTGCCACCAGCAGGGATAGACAGGGTCGGGACACTGAAGCTTTCTTT
CDR3: CATSRDRQGRDTEAFF

V: TRBV5-1
D: TRBD2
J: TRBJ2-1
size: few
DNA: TGCGCCAGCAGTGACGGCTTCAAGGGACTAGCGTTCGAGCAGTTCTTC
CDR3: CASSDGFKGLAFEQFF

V: TRBV12-3/TRBV12-4
D: -
J: TRBJ2-7
size: many
DNA: TGTGCCAGCACTCTCGGAGGGGGTTACGAGCAGTACTTC
CDR3: CASTLGGGYEQYF

V: TRBV14
D: TRBD1
J: TRBJ2-3
size: few
DNA: TGTGCCAGCAGCCAAGGCAGGGGGCTTGGAGATACGCAGTATTTT
CDR3: CASSQGRGLGDTQYF

V: TRBV5-1
D: TRBD2
J: TRBJ2-3
size: -
DNA: TGCGCCAGCTCTCACCCGGCTAGCGGGGGGGCAACAGATACGCAGTATTTT
CDR3: CASSHPASGGATDTQYF

V: TRBV7-2
D: -
J: TRBJ2-1
size: few
DNA: TGTGCCAGCAGCTCGGTGGCACAGCAGTTCTTC
CDR3: CASSSVAQQFF

V: TRBV11-2
D: TRBD1
J: TRBJ2-1
size: few
DNA: TGTGCCAGCAGCCCCACAGGGGGCCGCTACAATGAGCAGTTCTTC
CDR3: CASSPTGGRYNEQFF

V: TRBV20-1
D: -
J: TRBJ1-1
size: -
DNA: TGCAGTGCTAGTGGAGCCATTGAAGCTTTCTTT
CDR3: CSASGAIEAFF